The 8 T cell receptor beta chains below were found in one sample sequenced in a study of cytotoxic CD8 clonotypes in ibrutinib-treated CLL. Clones were sequenced by immunoSEQ multiplex PCR, and TCRdb holds only the in-frame ones, with some missing. The profile shows about 17,000 clones, approximately 61% of them singletons. The material was PBMCs, obtained after 12 months of ibrutinib treatment. Receptors were obtained from a human donor with chronic lymphocytic leukemia.

This rearrangement joins TRBV7-6 to TRBJ2-3; 8 nucleotides agree with TRBD1. Germline CDR1 is SGHVS and CDR2 is FNYEAQ. This CDR3 is 15 amino acids long. V was clipped by 5 bases and J by 2 bases; unmatched bases: 6. The CDR3 nucleotides read TGTGCCAGCAGCACACCGGGACAGGTCACAGATACGCAGTATTTT. Its translation is CASSTPGQVTDTQYF.

The genes are TRBV19 and TRBJ2-7, with D perhaps TRBD1 (5 bases). This CDR3 contains 17 residues. The V and J ends lost 6 bases and 2 bases respectively, with 23 bases between them. Germline V gene sequence: CDR1 LNHDA, CDR2 SQIVND (reference sequence). The CDR3 DNA is TGTGCCAGTAGCACCGGCCCACAGGCCGAACGCCCCTACGAGCAGTACTTC. It codes for CASSTGPQAERPYEQYF.

The rearrangement joins TRBV9 to TRBJ2-5; 9 nucleotides agree with TRBD2. The CDR3 runs to 15 residues. CDR1 is SGDLS and CDR2 is YYNGEE in the germline V gene. The V segment lost 10 bases and the J segment 1 base; nucleotides outside the gene matches: 11. The CDR3 is CAGEELAGSQETQYF. The CDR3 DNA is TGTGCCGGGGAGGAACTAGCGGGTAGCCAAGAGACCCAGTACTTC.

This clone was found a few times. The chain combines TRBV28 with TRBJ1-2; 9 nucleotides agree with TRBD1. The germline V gene encodes CDR1 MDHEN and CDR2 SYDVKM. The CDR3 loop spans 15 amino acids. The V and J ends lost 2 bases and 4 bases, in that order; junction bases with no gene match: 5. As DNA, the CDR3 is TGTGCCAGCAGTTTAGCCCTGACAGGGGGCTATGGCTACACCTTC. Its translation: CASSLALTGGYGYTF.

Comments on this clone: Germline is not matched at one junction end, which may reflect a read error. The chain uses TRBV7-9 and TRBJ1-1; unclear D gene. The V gene's germline CDR1 is SEHNR and CDR2 FQNEAQ (reference sequence). This CDR3 is built from 13 residues. The CDR3 DNA follows: TGTGCCAGCAGCTTAGTGAAGAACGCTGAAGCTTTCTTT. This codes for CASSLVKNAEAFF.

This clone was picked up a small number of times. The J gene is TRBJ2-7, the V gene TRBV27; possible D gene TRBD1, 6 bases. V was trimmed by 8 bases and J by 0 bases, leaving 8 bases between them. CDR1 is MNHEY, CDR2 SMNVEV, per germline (reference sequence). The CDR3 is 12 amino acids. CDR3 amino acids: CASRDNSYEQYF. CDR3 sequence (DNA): TGTGCCAGCCGGGACAACTCCTACGAGCAGTACTTC.

The chain uses TRBV7-2 and TRBJ2-1; D call uncertain. This CDR3 comprises 15 residues. From germline, CDR1 is SGHTA and CDR2 FQGNSA. Trimming removed 1 base at V and 0 bases at J, with 7 bases between. CDR3 amino acids: CASSLDSASYNEQFF. The CDR3 DNA is TGTGCCAGCAGCTTAGACAGCGCCTCCTACAATGAGCAGTTCTTC.

This clone was seen a few times. This chain connects TRBV5-1 to TRBJ2-2, with TRBD1 matching 10 bases. V dropped 4 bases and J dropped 6; count of bases not matched to a gene: 3. The CDR3 has 14 residues. Germline assignment: CDR1 SGHRS and CDR2 YFSETQ. Here the CDR3 DNA reads TGCGCCAGCAGCCCCGGACAGGGGGCCGGGGAGCTGTTTTTT. It specifies CASSPGQGAGELFF.